These 13 T cell receptor beta chains were all obtained from the same sample, sequenced in a study of OX40 agonist ivuxolimab in advanced cancers. Only in-frame clones appear in the TCRdb table, and some are missing; sequencing was by immunoSEQ multiplex PCR. The table records about 77,000 clones, about nine tenths of them present only once. The specimen was CD4+ or CD8+ T cells sorted from blood, collected in a trial of the OX40 agonist ivuxolimab. The receptor source for this set is an adult with an advanced solid tumor such as melanoma, head and neck, liver or kidney cancer.

This chain connects TRBV25-1 to TRBJ2-3; D remains ambiguous. This CDR3 contains 11 residues. V lost 5 bases and J lost 6, with 6 bases in between. CDR1 and CDR2 (germline): MGHDK, SYGVNS. The CDR3 is CASSPLDTQYF. Here the CDR3 DNA reads TGTGCCAGCAGTCCCCTCGATACGCAGTATTTT. Complete variable domain (other parts from reference TRBV25-1 and TRBJ2-3): EADIYQTPRYLVIGTGKKITLECSQTMGHDKMYWYQQDPGMELHLIHYSYGVNSTEKGDLSSESTVSRIRTEHFPLTLESARPSHTSQYLCASSPLDTQYFGPGTRLTVL.

This rearrangement joins TRBV27 to TRBJ1-6; D not certain. Trimming cost V 5 bases and J 0 bases, with 8 bases left between them. Germline-derived CDR1 and CDR2 are MNHEY and SMNVEV (reference sequence). The CDR3 is made up of 15 amino acids. In nucleotides, the CDR3 is TGTGCCAGCAGTCCCCGGGACTCCTATAATTCACCCCTCCACTTT. As protein: CASSPRDSYNSPLHF.

V and J are TRBV7-6 and TRBJ2-7, with D possibly TRBD1 on 5 matching bases. Trimming pared 4 bases from V and 3 bases from J, leaving 13 bases between. The CDR3 length is 14 residues. The V gene's germline CDR1 is SGHVS and CDR2 FNYEAQ. The CDR3 coding sequence is TGTGCCAGCAGCTCAACACTTACAGGCTACGAGCAGTACTTC. Translation: CASSSTLTGYEQYF.

CDR3 bases: TGTGCCAGCAGCTTTTCCGGGGCCGGGGGCTACACCTTC. It is translated as CASSFSGAGGYTF. This sequence joins TRBV6-5 and TRBJ1-2; tentative D call: TRBD1 (5 bases). Trimming removed 6 bases from V and 8 bases from J, with 16 bases in between. Germline assignment: CDR1 MNHEY and CDR2 SVGAGI. The CDR3 totals 13 residues.

The chain combines TRBV5-4 with TRBJ2-3; perhaps TRBD2 as D (6 bases). This CDR3 region has 15 residues. V lost 0 bases and J lost 6, with 14 bases in between. CDR1 is SGHNT, CDR2 YYREEE, per germline (reference sequence). CDR3 sequence: CASSLGSREADTQYF. Written as DNA, the CDR3 is TGTGCCAGCAGCTTGGGATCCAGGGAGGCGGATACGCAGTATTTT.

V gene TRBV4-2 combines with J gene TRBJ2-1; the match to TRBD2 covers 10 bases. V was clipped by 0 bases and J by 8 bases; unmatched bases: 7. This CDR3 has 16 residues. Germline V lookup: CDR1 LGHNA, CDR2 YNFKEQ. Here the CDR3 reads CASSQEVAGGVYEQFF. The CDR3 nucleotides are TGTGCCAGCAGCCAAGAGGTAGCGGGGGGAGTATATGAGCAGTTCTTC.

This chain joins TRBV29-1 and TRBJ2-3, with D perhaps being TRBD1 or TRBD2 (5 bases each). The CDR3 consists of 14 residues. The V end was cut by 2 bases, the J end by 2 bases, with 11 bases between. Per germline, CDR1 SQVTM and CDR2 ANQGSEA. CDR3 sequence (DNA): TGCAGCGTTGAATTCGGGACGGCCACAGATACGCAGTATTTT. Protein sequence: CSVEFGTATDTQYF.

The V call is TRBV19, the J call TRBJ2-7; D is ambiguous. Germline-derived CDR1 and CDR2 are LNHDA and SQIVND (reference sequence). The CDR3 is made up of 13 amino acids. V lost 5 bases to trimming and J lost 7 bases, with 15 bases between them. The CDR3 is CASSRPPAGEQYF. CDR3 nucleotide sequence: TGTGCCAGTAGTCGGCCTCCCGCCGGGGAGCAGTACTTC. Combining the CDR3 with reference TRBV19 and TRBJ2-7 gives the whole variable domain DGGITQSPKYLFRKEGQNVTLSCEQNLNHDAMYWYRQDPGQGLRLIYYSQIVNDFQKGDIAEGYSVSREKKESFPLTVTSAQKNPTAFYLCASSRPPAGEQYFGPGTRLTVT.

The DNA for the CDR3 is TGTGCCAGCAGCCCTGCATTAGGGACTAGCGGCTACCAAGAGACCCAGTACTTC. Protein product: CASSPALGTSGYQETQYF. This chain uses TRBV5-8 with TRBJ2-5; 11 nucleotides line up with TRBD2. In germline, CDR1 is SGHTS, CDR2 YDEGEE. The V segment lost 4 bases and the J segment 0 bases; nucleotides outside the gene matches: 11. The CDR3 loop spans 18 amino acids. Full variable domain (remainder filled in from reference TRBV5-8 and TRBJ2-5): EAGVTQSPTHLIKTRGQQATLRCSPISGHTSVYWYQQALGLGLQFLLWYDEGEERNRGNFPPRFSGRQFPNYSSELNVNALELEDSALYLCASSPALGTSGYQETQYFGPGTRLLVL.

The chain links TRBV19 to TRBJ2-7, with D perhaps matching TRBD2 (6 bases). V lost 6 bases, J lost 4 bases, and 13 bases lay in between. The CDR3 length is 13 residues. Germline V lookup: CDR1 LNHDA, CDR2 SQIVND (reference sequence). The CDR3 coding sequence is TGTGCCAGTAGGTTTGGAGGGCAGTACGAGCAGTACTTC. The encoded protein is CASRFGGQYEQYF.

The rearrangement links TRBV19 to TRBJ2-2; 7 bases line up with TRBD2. Trimming cost V 2 bases and J 4 bases; bases outside gene matches: 4. CDR1 and CDR2 from the germline V gene are LNHDA and SQIVND (reference sequence). This CDR3 is 15 amino acids long. CDR3 loop: CASSIKRGGTGELFF. DNA for the CDR3: TGTGCCAGTAGTATAAAGCGGGGTGGCACCGGGGAGCTGTTTTTT.

The genes are TRBV30 and TRBJ2-5, with D perhaps TRBD1 (5 bases). Trimming removed 3 bases at V and 1 base at J, with 12 bases between. The CDR3 spans 14 residues. CDR1 is GTSNPN, CDR2 SVGIG, per germline (reference sequence). CDR3 nucleotide sequence: TGTGCCTGGAGGGTGACAGTATTCCAAGAGACCCAGTACTTC. It encodes CAWRVTVFQETQYF. Filled out from reference TRBV30 and TRBJ2-5, the complete variable domain reads SQTIHQWPATLVQPVGSPLSLECTVEGTSNPNLYWYRQAAGRGLQLLFYSVGIGQISSEVPQNLSASRPQDRQFILSSKKLLLSDSGFYLCAWRVTVFQETQYFGPGTRLLVL.

V is TRBV2 and J is TRBJ2-7; D uncertain. Germline values: CDR1 SNHLY, CDR2 FYNNEI. The CDR3 has 13 amino acids. With 8 bases removed from V and 3 bases from J, the gap between germline ends came to 14 bases. CDR3 nucleotide sequence: TGTGCCAGCTCCGGAAGGCAGAACTACGAGCAGTACTTC. Translating gives CASSGRQNYEQYF. The variable domain in full, completed from reference TRBV2 and TRBJ2-7, reads EPEVTQTPSHQVTQMGQEVILRCVPISNHLYFYWYRQILGQKVEFLVSFYNNEISEKSEIFDDQFSVERPDGSNFTLKIRSTKLEDSAMYFCASSGRQNYEQYFGPGTRLTVT.